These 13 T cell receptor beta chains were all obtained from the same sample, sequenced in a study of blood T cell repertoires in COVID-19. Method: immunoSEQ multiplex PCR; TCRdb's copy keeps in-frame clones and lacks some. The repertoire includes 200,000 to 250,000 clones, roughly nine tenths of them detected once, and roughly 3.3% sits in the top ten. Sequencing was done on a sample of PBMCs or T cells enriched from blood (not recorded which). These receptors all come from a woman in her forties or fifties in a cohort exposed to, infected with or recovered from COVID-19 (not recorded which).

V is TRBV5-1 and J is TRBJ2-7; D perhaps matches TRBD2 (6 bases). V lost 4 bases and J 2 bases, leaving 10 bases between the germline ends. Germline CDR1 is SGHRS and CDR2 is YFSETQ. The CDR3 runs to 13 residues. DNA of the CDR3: TGCGCCAGCAGCAGCGGGCTCACCTACGAGCAGTACTTC. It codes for CASSSGLTYEQYF.

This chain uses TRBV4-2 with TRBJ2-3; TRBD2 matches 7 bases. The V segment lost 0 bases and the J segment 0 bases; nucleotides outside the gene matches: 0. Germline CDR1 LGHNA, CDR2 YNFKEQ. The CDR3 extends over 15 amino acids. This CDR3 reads CASSQERGSTDTQYF. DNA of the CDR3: TGTGCCAGCAGCCAAGAGCGGGGGAGCACAGATACGCAGTATTTT.

This CDR3 is CASSYLGNEQYF. The CDR3 DNA sequence: TGTGCCAGCAGTTACCTCGGGAACGAGCAGTACTTC. The chain combines TRBV6-2 or TRBV6-3 with TRBJ2-7, with D tentatively TRBD2 (5 bases). Germline V gives CDR1 MNHEY, CDR2 SVGEGT. Trimming removed 2 bases at V and 5 bases at J, with 7 bases between. The CDR3 has 12 amino acids.

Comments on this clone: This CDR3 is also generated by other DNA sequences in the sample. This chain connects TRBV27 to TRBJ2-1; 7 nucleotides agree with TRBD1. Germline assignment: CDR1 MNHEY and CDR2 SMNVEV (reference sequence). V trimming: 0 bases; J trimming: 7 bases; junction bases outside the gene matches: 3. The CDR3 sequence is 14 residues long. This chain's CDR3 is CASSLSGGVNEQFF. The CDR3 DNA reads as TGTGCCAGCAGTTTATCAGGGGGCGTGAATGAGCAGTTCTTC.

The CDR3 protein is CATSKDRGNQPQHF. For the CDR3, the DNA is TGTGCCACCAGCAAGGACAGGGGCAATCAGCCCCAGCATTTT. The chain employs TRBV15 and TRBJ1-5; 8 bases align to TRBD1. The trim removed 4 bases at V and 2 bases at J, leaving 1 base unmatched. Germline CDR1 reads LNHNV; CDR2 reads YYDKDF (reference sequence). The CDR3 length is 14 residues.

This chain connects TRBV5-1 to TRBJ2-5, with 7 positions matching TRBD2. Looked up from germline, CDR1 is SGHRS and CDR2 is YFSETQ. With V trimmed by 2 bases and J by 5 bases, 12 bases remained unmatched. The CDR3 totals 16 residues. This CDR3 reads CASSFLPPTSSETQYF. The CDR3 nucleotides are TGCGCCAGCAGCTTCCTCCCCCCGACTAGCTCCGAGACCCAGTACTTC.

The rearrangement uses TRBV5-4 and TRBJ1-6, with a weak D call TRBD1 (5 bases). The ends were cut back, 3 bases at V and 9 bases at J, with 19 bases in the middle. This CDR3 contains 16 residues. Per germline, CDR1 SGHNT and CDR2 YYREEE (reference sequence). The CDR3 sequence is CASSSGRIQGSSPLHF. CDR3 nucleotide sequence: TGTGCCAGCAGCTCCGGTCGGATCCAGGGTAGTTCACCCCTCCACTTT. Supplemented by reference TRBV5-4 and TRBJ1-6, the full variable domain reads ETGVTQSPTHLIKTRGQQVTLRCSSQSGHNTVSWYQQALGQGPQFIFQYYREEENGRGNFPPRFSGLQFPNYSSELNVNALELDDSALYLCASSSGRIQGSSPLHFGNGTRLTVT.

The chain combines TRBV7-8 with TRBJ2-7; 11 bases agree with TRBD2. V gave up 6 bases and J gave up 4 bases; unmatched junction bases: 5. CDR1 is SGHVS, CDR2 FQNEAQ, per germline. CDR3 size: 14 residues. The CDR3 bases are TGTGCCAGCAGTCGACTAGCGGGAAGTTACGAGCAGTACTTC. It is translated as CASSRLAGSYEQYF.

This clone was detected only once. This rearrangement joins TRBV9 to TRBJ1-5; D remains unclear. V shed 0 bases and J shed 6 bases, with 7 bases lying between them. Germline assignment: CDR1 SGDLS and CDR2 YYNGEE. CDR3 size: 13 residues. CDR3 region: CASSVDGRQPQHF. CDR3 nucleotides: TGTGCCAGCAGCGTAGATGGGCGTCAGCCCCAGCATTTT. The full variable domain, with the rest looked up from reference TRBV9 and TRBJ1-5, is DSGVTQTPKHLITATGQRVTLRCSPRSGDLSVYWYQQSLDQGLQFLIQYYNGEERAKGNILERFSAQQFPDLHSELNLSSLELGDSALYFCASSVDGRQPQHFGDGTRLSIL.

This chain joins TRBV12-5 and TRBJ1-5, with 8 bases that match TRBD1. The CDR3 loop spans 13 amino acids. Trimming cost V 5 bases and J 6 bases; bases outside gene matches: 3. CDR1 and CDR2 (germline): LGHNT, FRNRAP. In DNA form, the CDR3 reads TGTGCTAGTGGTCCAGGGGGCGTTCAGCCCCAGCATTTT. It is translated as CASGPGGVQPQHF.

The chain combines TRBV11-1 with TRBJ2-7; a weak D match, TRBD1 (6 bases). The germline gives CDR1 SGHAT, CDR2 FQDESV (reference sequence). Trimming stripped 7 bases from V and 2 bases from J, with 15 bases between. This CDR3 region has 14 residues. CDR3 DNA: TGTGCCAGCACCGCAATGGGGGCCACCTACGAGCAGTACTTC. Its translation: CASTAMGATYEQYF.

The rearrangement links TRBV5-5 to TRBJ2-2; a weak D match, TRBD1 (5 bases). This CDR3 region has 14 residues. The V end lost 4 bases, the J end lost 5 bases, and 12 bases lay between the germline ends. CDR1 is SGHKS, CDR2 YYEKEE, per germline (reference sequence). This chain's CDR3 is CASSMSRVTGELFF. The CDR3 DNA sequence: TGTGCCAGCAGCATGAGCAGGGTAACCGGGGAGCTGTTTTTT.

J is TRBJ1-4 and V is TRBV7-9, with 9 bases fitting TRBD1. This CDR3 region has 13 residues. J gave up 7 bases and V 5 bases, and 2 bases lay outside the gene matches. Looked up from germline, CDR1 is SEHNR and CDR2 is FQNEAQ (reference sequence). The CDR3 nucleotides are TGTGCCAGCAGCCGGGACAGGGTTGAAAAACTGTTTTTT. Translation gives CASSRDRVEKLFF.